The 21 T cell receptor beta chains presented below share a single source sample, sequenced in a study of siplizumab effects on memory and regulatory T cells. Measured with immunoSEQ multiplex PCR; TCRdb has only the in-frame clones, and not every one. The table has 100,000 or so clones, around 93% seen once; the top ten hold 1% to 1.5%. Sequencing was carried out using non-Treg CD4+ T cells sorted from blood. The receptors derive from a human donor in good health.

This chain links TRBV4-2 with TRBJ1-5; D possibly corresponds to TRBD1 (6 bases). This CDR3 contains 17 residues. The ends were cut back, 4 bases at V and 0 bases at J, with 16 bases in the middle. Germline values: CDR1 LGHNA, CDR2 YNFKEQ. CDR3 nucleotides: TGTGCCAGCAGCCCCCACCGACAGGAGTATAGCAATCAGCCCCAGCATTTT. It is translated as CASSPHRQEYSNQPQHF.

The chain carries TRBV19 and TRBJ1-3; 7 bases line up with TRBD1. With 5 bases clipped from V and 3 bases from J, the junction kept 16 bases outside the gene matches. CDR1 is LNHDA, CDR2 SQIVND, per germline (reference sequence). The CDR3 length is 18 residues. This CDR3 is CASSAPGQTSSSGNTIYF. CDR3 coding DNA: TGTGCCAGTAGTGCACCGGGACAGACATCCTCTAGTGGAAACACCATATATTTT.

This clone was observed a handful of times. The chain carries TRBV19 and TRBJ2-7; perhaps TRBD1 as D (6 bases). The CDR3 consists of 13 residues. V shed 4 bases and J shed 3 bases, with 10 bases lying between them. CDR1 is LNHDA, CDR2 SQIVND, per germline (reference sequence). The CDR3 nucleotides are TGTGCCAGTAGTAGAGGACAGATCTACGAGCAGTACTTC. It specifies CASSRGQIYEQYF.

The genes are TRBV2 and TRBJ1-5; D might be TRBD1 (5 bases). Germline assignment: CDR1 SNHLY and CDR2 FYNNEI. This CDR3 is built from 17 residues. V lost 6 bases, J lost 0 bases, and 18 bases lay in between. CDR3 sequence reads: CASRPLGGANSNQPQHF. Here the CDR3 DNA reads TGTGCCAGCAGACCACTCGGAGGGGCTAATAGCAATCAGCCCCAGCATTTT.

V is TRBV7-9 and J is TRBJ2-2; D is undetermined. Between the trimmed V and J ends, which lost 0 bases and 0 bases, there was a span of 8 bases. The CDR3 has 16 amino acids. The germline V gene encodes CDR1 SEHNR and CDR2 FQNEAQ (reference sequence). The CDR3 sequence is CASSLAVVTNTGELFF. Here the CDR3 DNA reads TGTGCCAGCAGCTTAGCGGTAGTTACGAACACCGGGGAGCTGTTTTTT.

The V call is TRBV5-6, the J call TRBJ2-7; D is ambiguous. Germline CDR1 SGHDT, CDR2 YYEEEE. Trimming stripped 0 bases from V and 3 bases from J, with 7 bases between. This CDR3 contains 13 residues. The CDR3 is CASSLGPNYEQYF. CDR3 sequence (DNA): TGTGCCAGCAGCTTGGGGCCGAACTACGAGCAGTACTTC.

The gene calls are TRBV18 and TRBJ2-7; D unclear. Germline lookup yields CDR1 KGHSH and CDR2 LQKENI. V lost 2 bases to trimming and J lost 6 bases, with 14 bases between them. CDR3 length: 14 amino acids. CDR3 region: CASSPTDPWGEQYF. DNA for the CDR3: TGTGCCAGCTCACCAACCGACCCGTGGGGCGAGCAGTACTTC. Supplemented by reference TRBV18 and TRBJ2-7, the full variable domain reads NAGVMQNPRHLVRRRGQEARLRCSPMKGHSHVYWYRQLPEEGLKFMVYLQKENIIDESGMPKERFSAEFPKEGPSILRIQQVVRGDSAAYFCASSPTDPWGEQYFGPGTRLTVT.

This chain joins TRBV6-5 and TRBJ2-7; D call uncertain. CDR1 and CDR2 (germline): MNHEY, SVGAGI. CDR3 length: 12 amino acids. The V and J ends lost 6 bases and 3 bases respectively, with 9 bases between them. The CDR3 DNA reads TGTGCCAGCAGGTCTAGGTACTACGAGCAGTACTTC. This sequence encodes CASRSRYYEQYF.

The gene calls are TRBV6-5 and TRBJ2-7, with TRBD1 identical over 7 bases. The CDR3 has 14 residues. Germline lookup yields CDR1 MNHEY and CDR2 SVGAGI. J gave up 6 bases and V 6 bases, and 11 bases lay outside the gene matches. The CDR3 sequence is CASSRLGTVAEQYF. CDR3 coding DNA: TGTGCCAGCAGCCGCCTTGGGACAGTAGCCGAGCAGTACTTC.

This chain uses TRBV4-1 with TRBJ1-2; D perhaps matches TRBD1 (6 bases). The CDR3 loop spans 17 amino acids. Trimming stripped 3 bases from V and 2 bases from J, with 19 bases between. Germline CDR1 reads MGHRA; CDR2 reads YSYEKL. CDR3 loop: CASSQATRGVANYGYTF. In nucleotides, the CDR3 is TGCGCCAGCAGCCAGGCTACCAGGGGAGTAGCGAACTATGGCTACACCTTC.

The V and J genes are TRBV2 and TRBJ1-2, with D uncertain. Germline lookup yields CDR1 SNHLY and CDR2 FYNNEI. Trimming left V 5 bases short and J 8 bases short, with 12 bases between. The CDR3 runs 12 residues. DNA for the CDR3: TGTGCCAGCAGTACGGGTTTAGAAGGCTACACCTTC. Amino acid sequence: CASSTGLEGYTF.

A word on this clone: Other DNA sequences in the sample encode the same CDR3. The chain combines TRBV5-4 with TRBJ2-7; the D is unclear. Trimming cost V 0 bases and J 6 bases, with 10 bases left between them. The germline V gene encodes CDR1 SGHNT and CDR2 YYREEE (reference sequence). This CDR3 comprises 13 residues. The DNA of the CDR3 is TGTGCCAGCAGCTTGGCAGGTGGGTCCGAGCAGTACTTC. It translates to CASSLAGGSEQYF.

The chain employs TRBV5-4 and TRBJ2-5; 8 bases match TRBD1. The trim removed 3 bases at V and 5 bases at J, leaving 12 bases unmatched. The CDR3 runs to 16 residues. The germline gives CDR1 SGHNT, CDR2 YYREEE (reference sequence). The CDR3 is CASSYYDRGGGETQYF. The CDR3 region has the DNA TGTGCCAGCAGCTATTACGACAGGGGCGGAGGGGAGACCCAGTACTTC.

The rearrangement links TRBV7-9 to TRBJ1-4; 9 bases are a match to TRBD1. Trimming cost V 5 bases and J 8 bases; bases outside gene matches: 9. CDR3 length: 15 amino acids. The germline gives CDR1 SEHNR, CDR2 FQNEAQ (reference sequence). CDR3 DNA sequence: TGTGCCAGCAGCCCGGGGGACAGGGAGGAGGAAAAACTGTTTTTT. Protein: CASSPGDREEEKLFF.

The rearrangement joins TRBV19 to TRBJ2-3; possible D gene TRBD1, 6 bases. The CDR3 contains 16 residues. CDR1 and CDR2 (germline): LNHDA, SQIVND (reference sequence). Deletions cut 5 bases from V and 2 bases from J, with 17 bases between. The CDR3 sequence: CASSRGRGFFTDTQYF. As DNA, the CDR3 is TGTGCCAGTAGTCGGGGCAGGGGCTTTTTCACAGATACGCAGTATTTT.

In regard to this clone: The sample contains more than one DNA sequence encoding this CDR3. The gene calls are TRBV2 and TRBJ2-2; D ambiguous. V was shortened by 4 bases and J by 1 base, with 7 bases between the two germline ends. Germline values: CDR1 SNHLY, CDR2 FYNNEI. CDR3 length: 14 amino acids. In DNA form, the CDR3 reads TGTGCCAGCAGTGTGGCAGGGAACACCGGGGAGCTGTTTTTT. This encodes CASSVAGNTGELFF.

The rearrangement joins TRBV12-5 to TRBJ2-3; 7 bases line up with TRBD2. Germline V CDR1 and CDR2: LGHNT, FRNRAP. This CDR3 is 16 amino acids long. V was clipped by 7 bases and J by 2 bases; unmatched bases: 12. The CDR3 bases are TGTGCTAGTGCCCTCCTGATCGGGAGGATCACAGATACGCAGTATTTT. Its translation: CASALLIGRITDTQYF.

The chain joins TRBV7-3 to TRBJ2-3; no definite D call. This CDR3 has 14 residues. V was shortened by 1 base and J by 2 bases, with 7 bases between the two germline ends. Per the germline V gene, CDR1 is SGHTA and CDR2 is FQGTGA. The CDR3 spells CASSLSLDTDTQYF. The CDR3 region has the DNA TGTGCCAGCAGCTTAAGTCTAGACACAGATACGCAGTATTTT.

This chain links TRBV7-8 with TRBJ2-7; D is possibly TRBD2 (5 bases). The germline V and J ends were trimmed by 5 bases and 2 bases, with 16 bases remaining between them. The CDR3 runs to 15 residues. Germline CDR1 is SGHVS and CDR2 is FQNEAQ. This CDR3 is CASSPGTFFTYEQYF. The CDR3 nucleotides read TGTGCCAGCAGCCCGGGAACGTTCTTCACCTACGAGCAGTACTTC.

This chain connects TRBV19 to TRBJ2-1, with TRBD1 matching over 7 bases. Germline trimming cut 7 bases from V and 2 bases from J; bases unmatched to any gene: 5. This CDR3 is built from 14 residues. The V gene's germline CDR1 is LNHDA and CDR2 SQIVND (reference sequence). The CDR3 DNA reads as TGTGCCAGTACCCGGGACAGAACCTACAATGAGCAGTTCTTC. Its protein product is CASTRDRTYNEQFF.

This rearrangement joins TRBV28 to TRBJ2-5; the D gene could be TRBD1 or TRBD2 (6 bases each). The CDR3 spans 14 residues. The ends were cut back, 7 bases at V and 5 bases at J, with 17 bases in the middle. Germline-derived CDR1 and CDR2 are MDHEN and SYDVKM. For the CDR3, the DNA is TGTGCCAGCAACCCCTCCTTAGGGGGGGAGACCCAGTACTTC. Its protein product is CASNPSLGGETQYF.